This paragraph covers one TCR beta chain sequence. Investigators profiled TCR beta VDJ and CDR3 from genomic DNA template. TCRdb passed the reads through MiXCR, listing each CDR3 protein once. The table includes about 68,000 distinct CDR3 sequences, around half detected once. The data belong to a study of CD8+CD57+ T cells in acquired aplastic anemia. Looked up from germline, CDR1 is SGHVS and CDR2 is FQNEAQ. The CDR3 length is 16 residues. The V end lost 4 bases, the J end lost 7 bases, and 23 bases lay between the germline ends. The J gene is TRBJ2-7, the V gene TRBV7-8; D perhaps matches TRBD1 (6 bases). Sequences were obtained from sorted CD4+, CD8+, or CD8+CD57+ T cells (not recorded which) from PBMCs. This receptor was obtained from a human donor in good health, serving as a control. DNA of the CDR3: TGTGCCAGCAGCTCCCCCGGTAGACAGGCTGTGAGGGAGCAGTACTTC. It codes for CASSSPGRQAVREQYF.